This T cell receptor beta chain was recovered during a study of blood T cell repertoires in COVID-19. Overall study: Collection of acute and convalescent COVID-19 samples took place in the United States, Italy and Spain.

Trimming removed 6 bases at V and 6 bases at J, with 18 bases between. This CDR3 is built from 14 residues. Germline lookup yields CDR1 LNHDA and CDR2 SQIVND (reference sequence). The data were produced by immunoSEQ multiplex PCR, yet TCRdb's version contains in-frame clones alone and is incomplete. This table holds around 300,000 clones, roughly 89% found once. The TCR originated in a woman aged 30 to 39 who had recovered from COVID-19. The chain uses TRBV19 and TRBJ2-7, with D possibly being TRBD2 (5 bases). Sequences were obtained from PBMCs or T cells enriched from blood (not recorded which). The CDR3 protein is CASSPRSVEGEQYF. DNA for the CDR3: TGTGCCAGTAGCCCACGGTCCGTCGAGGGCGAGCAGTACTTC.